This TCR beta chain was sequenced in a study of blood T cell repertoires in COVID-19. Study-level information: COVID-19 samples, acute and convalescent, were from the United States, Italy and Spain. The cDNA or gDNA used as material had been derived from T cells, B-cell-depleted T cells, or PBMCs.

Original processing notes: Reference gene primer amplification yielded estimated nucleated cell counts. Data came from immunoSEQ multiplex PCR; TCRdb stores just in-frame clones and leaves some out. The V and J calls and clone size are taken from that table; D and trimming were inferred from the DNA. The sample gives some 190,000 clones, roughly four fifths of which show up once; about 7.8% is in the top ten. This clone showed up just a few times. The same CDR3 arises from other DNA sequences in this sample as well. Germline CDR1 is SGHTA and CDR2 is FQGNSA. The CDR3 covers 13 residues. V lost 1 base to trimming and J lost 1 base, with 4 bases between them. Enrollment of patients from Seattle took place during active infection, with longitudinal follow-up.

The specimen was peripheral blood. The clonotype was recovered from a woman of 80 years or more with COVID-19, enrolled during active disease. The V call is TRBV7-2, the J call TRBJ1-2; D call uncertain. CDR3 in DNA: TGTGCCAGCAGCTTAGACAGTAACTATGGCTACACCTTC. Amino acid sequence: CASSLDSNYGYTF.